This TCR beta chain was sequenced for a study of T cell changes during pregnancy in multiple sclerosis. Method: immunoSEQ multiplex PCR; TCRdb's copy keeps in-frame clones and lacks some. The profile covers about 25,000 clones, with roughly nine tenths appearing a single time and 9% to 9.5% taken by the ten largest. The CDR3 has 13 residues. CDR1 is ENHRY, CDR2 SYGVKD, per germline. V trimming: 2 bases; J trimming: 7 bases; junction bases outside the gene matches: 1. V gene TRBV10-3 combines with J gene TRBJ2-2; 7 nucleotides match TRBD2. The clonotype comes from a female donor in good health, enrolled as a control in a pregnancy study. The source was CD8+ T cells from peripheral blood mononuclear cells, collected in the third trimester of pregnancy. Here the CDR3 reads CAISESGDGELFF. The CDR3 nucleotides read TGTGCCATCAGTGAGAGCGGGGACGGGGAGCTGTTTTTT.